The 31 T cell receptor beta chains listed next were all sequenced from one sample in a study of T-cell reconstitution after alpha-beta-depleted transplantation in children. Unique molecular identifiers were used to barcode this TCRbeta library. One entry per CDR3 protein results from TCRdb running MiXCR on the PCR reads. The sample has approximately 290,000 distinct CDR3 sequences, around 10% seen once. Sequencing used peripheral blood, obtained 180 days after TCRalphabeta/CD19-depleted stem cell transplant. These TCRs come from a male patient aged 2 to 10 who had a stem cell transplant for chronic granulomatous disease, so the T cells may come from the graft donor.

This clonotype was recorded many times. As DNA, the CDR3 is TGTGCCAGCAGTTACCCTCTGGGGGTAGCGGGAGGGGTCAACGAGCAGTACTTC. It yields the protein CASSYPLGVAGGVNEQYF. The chain combines TRBV6-5 with TRBJ2-7, with TRBD2 matching over 11 bases. Germline assignment: CDR1 MNHEY and CDR2 SVGAGI. The J segment lost 5 bases and the V segment lost 2 bases, leaving 14 bases of the junction unmatched. The CDR3 runs to 18 residues.

This clonotype was counted at least ten times. The V call is TRBV5-1, the J call TRBJ1-6; TRBD1 matches 10 bases. In germline, CDR1 is SGHRS, CDR2 YFSETQ. CDR3 length equals 15 residues. The J segment lost 11 bases and the V segment lost 4 bases, leaving 9 bases of the junction unmatched. This CDR3 reads CASSQTGGGQAPLHF. CDR3 in DNA: TGCGCCAGCAGCCAGACAGGGGGCGGGCAGGCACCCCTCCACTTT. The full variable domain, its missing parts supplied by reference TRBV5-1 and TRBJ1-6, is KAGVTQTPRYLIKTRGQQVTLSCSPISGHRSVSWYQQTPGQGLQFLFEYFSETQRNKGNFPGRFSGRQFSNSRSEMNVSTLELGDSALYLCASSQTGGGQAPLHFGNGTRLTVT.

With respect to this clonotype: The junction and the germline gene differ at one end; a read error may be behind it. The chain recombines TRBV13 with TRBJ2-1; D is unresolved. The CDR3 consists of 13 residues. Looked up from germline, CDR1 is PRHDT and CDR2 is FYEKMQ (reference sequence). Here the CDR3 DNA reads TGTGCCAGGAGCTTCAGGCAGCCGAATGAGCAGTTCTTC. Amino acids: CARSFRQPNEQFF.

A remark on this clonotype: This could be a read error, since a much larger clone is one nucleotide away. The chain couples TRBV7-9 to TRBJ2-1; D may be TRBD1 (6 bases). Deletions cut 5 bases from V and 5 bases from J, with 10 bases between. The CDR3 totals 13 residues. Germline-derived CDR1 and CDR2 are SEHNR and FQNEAQ (reference sequence). For the CDR3, the DNA is TGTGCCAGCAGCACTGGACAGCACAATGAGCAGTTCTTC. This translates into CASSTGQHNEQFF.

In its sample, this clonotype was seen a few times. The chain joins TRBV28 to TRBJ2-1; tentative D call: TRBD2 (7 bases). This CDR3 comprises 20 residues. Trimming left V 3 bases short and J 1 base short, with 25 bases between. CDR1 MDHEN and CDR2 SYDVKM come from the germline V gene. The CDR3 protein is CASSFVSSWGAGLSYNEQFF. CDR3 coding DNA: TGTGCCAGCAGTTTTGTGTCGTCGTGGGGGGCGGGACTATCCTACAATGAGCAGTTCTTC.

This clonotype was recorded at least ten times. The rearrangement uses TRBV20-1 and TRBJ2-1; 8 bases align to TRBD2. Germline V CDR1 and CDR2: DFQATT, SNEGSKA (reference sequence). The CDR3 extends over 17 amino acids. V shed 1 base, J shed 9 bases, and the junction held 17 bases outside the gene matches. The chain's CDR3 is CSARARNRLAPSCEQFF. Here the CDR3 DNA reads TGCAGTGCTAGAGCTCGAAACAGACTAGCGCCAAGCTGTGAGCAGTTCTTC.

This clonotype was seen repeatedly, ten times or more. This sequence joins TRBV12-3 or TRBV12-4 and TRBJ2-7, with D perhaps given as TRBD1 or TRBD2 (5 bases each). This CDR3 is built from 13 residues. The ends were cut back, 6 bases at V and 6 bases at J, with 15 bases in the middle. CDR3 nucleotide sequence: TGTGCCAGCAGCGGGACCGTCCCTTCCGAGCAGTACTTC. This translates into CASSGTVPSEQYF.

This clonotype has at least ten counts. This chain joins TRBV11-1 and TRBJ2-7; a possible D gene is TRBD1 (6 bases). Per the germline V gene, CDR1 is SGHAT and CDR2 is FQDESV (reference sequence). Trimming stripped 4 bases from V and 6 bases from J, with 19 bases between. The CDR3 consists of 15 residues. The CDR3 region has the DNA TGTGCCAGCAGCTCCATTACTATCACAGGGATCGAGCAGTACTTC. This translates into CASSSITITGIEQYF.

There are many counts of this clonotype. The J gene is TRBJ1-1, the V gene TRBV4-1; tentatively, D is TRBD1 (5 bases). This CDR3 is built from 14 residues. Trimming removed 2 bases at V and 0 bases at J, with 7 bases between. CDR1 is MGHRA and CDR2 is YSYEKL in the germline V gene. The DNA for the CDR3 is TGCGCCAGCAGCCAAAGGGGACTGAACACTGAAGCTTTCTTT. It specifies CASSQRGLNTEAFF.

In this sample, this clonotype turned up many times. The chain has TRBV29-1 and TRBJ2-2, with D uncertain. Germline V lookup: CDR1 SQVTM, CDR2 ANQGSEA. Trimming left V 8 bases short and J 2 bases short, with 9 bases between. The CDR3 has 12 residues. The CDR3 loop is CSCWTNTGELFF. Written as DNA, the CDR3 is TGCAGCTGTTGGACCAACACCGGGGAGCTGTTTTTT.

The table lists this clonotype with many counts. The chain recombines TRBV12-3 or TRBV12-4 with TRBJ2-7; a possible D gene is TRBD2 (6 bases). Trimming shortened V by 3 bases and J by 4 bases, and 13 bases separated the two germline ends. This CDR3 spans 14 amino acids. In DNA form, the CDR3 reads TGTGCCAGCAGTTTTCGACGGGAGAGATACGAGCAGTACTTC. Translated: CASSFRRERYEQYF.

This clonotype occurred many times. This sequence joins TRBV5-5 and TRBJ1-2, with D maybe TRBD1 (6 bases). Deletions cut 1 base from V and 3 bases from J, with 10 bases between. Looked up from germline, CDR1 is SGHKS and CDR2 is YYEKEE (reference sequence). The CDR3 extends over 14 amino acids. This chain's CDR3 is CASSLLGGYYGYTF. The DNA for the CDR3 is TGTGCCAGCAGCTTGTTAGGGGGATACTATGGCTACACCTTC.

There are many counts of this clonotype. A junction end diverges from the germline sequence, so it may reflect a read error. V and J are TRBV29-1 and TRBJ2-3, with D possibly matching TRBD1 (5 bases). Germline lookup yields CDR1 SQVTM and CDR2 ANQGSEA. The CDR3 contains 13 residues. DNA of the CDR3: TGCAGCGTTCGAACAGGACCCACACATACGCAGTATTTT. It specifies CSVRTGPTHTQYF.

This clonotype was counted only a few times. V gene TRBV6-2 or TRBV6-3 combines with J gene TRBJ2-7; 12 nucleotides agree with TRBD2. J gave up 3 bases and V 6 bases, and 3 bases lay outside the gene matches. The CDR3 covers 14 residues. Germline CDR1 MNHEY, CDR2 SVGEGT. CDR3 region: CASRRLAGDYEQYF. DNA for the CDR3: TGTGCCAGCAGACGACTAGCGGGGGACTACGAGCAGTACTTC.

This clonotype was seen ten or more times. This chain joins TRBV15 and TRBJ1-3; D remains unclear. The CDR3 has 13 residues. V was pared by 3 bases and J by 3 bases, with 6 bases between. Looked up from germline, CDR1 is LNHNV and CDR2 is YYDKDF (reference sequence). The DNA for the CDR3 is TGTGCCACCAGCAGGGCCTATGGAAACACCATATATTTT. Protein sequence: CATSRAYGNTIYF.

Many counts were recorded for this clonotype. V gene TRBV5-1 combines with J gene TRBJ1-6, with 7 positions matching TRBD1. Germline lookup yields CDR1 SGHRS and CDR2 YFSETQ. The CDR3 is 14 residues long. V lost 3 bases and J lost 7; bases outside the gene matches: 4. In nucleotides, the CDR3 is TGCGCCAGCAGCTATTCAGGGGGGAATTCACCCCTCCACTTT. This sequence encodes CASSYSGGNSPLHF.

This clonotype has a count of ten or more. The chain uses TRBV6-5 and TRBJ1-3; a weak D match, TRBD1 (6 bases). The CDR3 is 16 residues long. Germline V gene data show CDR1 as MNHEY and CDR2 as SVGAGI. V was pared by 2 bases and J by 7 bases, with 18 bases between. The CDR3 region has the DNA TGTGCCAGCAGTTACACCAACCAGGGGTACGGGAACACCATATATTTT. Its protein is CASSYTNQGYGNTIYF.

Of note for this clonotype: Since a much larger clone is just one base distant, this may be a read error. The CDR3 bases are TGTGCCACCGCGGGCCGACGGTCTAATCAGCCCCAGCTTTTT. It is translated as CATAGRRSNQPQLF. V usage is TRBV28 and J usage is TRBJ1-5; D is unclear. CDR1 MDHEN and CDR2 SYDVKM come from the germline V gene. The CDR3 totals 14 residues.

There are many counts of this clonotype. This chain connects TRBV20-1 to TRBJ1-6, with D possibly matching TRBD1 (5 bases). Trimming took off 0 bases at V and 3 bases at J, with 12 bases between the two ends. From germline, CDR1 is DFQATT and CDR2 SNEGSKA (reference sequence). The CDR3 length is 16 residues. The CDR3 here is CSARDLGDFYNSPLHF. CDR3 DNA sequence: TGCAGTGCTAGAGATCTGGGGGATTTCTATAATTCACCCCTCCACTTT.

A remark on this clonotype: Being one base from a much bigger clone, this may be a read error. V gene TRBV5-1 combines with J gene TRBJ2-7; D perhaps matches TRBD2 (5 bases). The CDR3 covers 13 residues. CDR1 is SGHRS and CDR2 is YFSETQ in the germline V gene. The CDR3 is CASSLEGALEQSF. The CDR3, as DNA: TGCGCCAGCAGCTTGGAGGGAGCCCTTGAGCAGTCCTTC.

The sample holds many counts of this clonotype. The V and J genes are TRBV11-2 and TRBJ2-3; D possibly corresponds to TRBD1 (5 bases). The CDR3 is made up of 12 amino acids. Trimming took 6 bases from V and 5 from J, leaving 9 bases between them. Germline V gene sequence: CDR1 SGHAT, CDR2 FQNNGV. The CDR3 loop is CASSVGQDTQYF. CDR3 sequence (DNA): TGTGCCAGCAGTGTAGGACAAGATACGCAGTATTTT.

Details on this clonotype: A much larger clone lies a single base off, so this may be a read error. This chain links TRBV25-1 with TRBJ2-3; 8 bases are shared with TRBD1. Losses at the gene ends were 8 bases for V and 2 bases for J; bases not matched to a gene: 9. Per germline, CDR1 MGHDK and CDR2 SYGVNS. The CDR3 loop spans 15 amino acids. Here the CDR3 DNA reads TGTGCCAGCGCCCGGACAGGGAGTCTCACAGATACGCAGTATTTT. This translates into CASARTGSLTDTQYF. Full variable domain (missing parts from reference TRBV25-1 and TRBJ2-3): EADIYQTPRYLVIGTGKKITLECSQTMGHDKMYWYQQDPGMELHLIHYSYGVNSTEKGDLSSESTVSRIRTEHFPLTLESARPSHTSQYLCASARTGSLTDTQYFGPGTRLTVL.

This clonotype was detected many times. The CDR3 loop reads CASSVYRIHSNQPQHF. CDR3 nucleotides: TGTGCCAGCAGCGTATACAGGATTCATAGCAATCAGCCCCAGCATTTT. The chain recombines TRBV5-6 with TRBJ1-5, with D perhaps TRBD1 (5 bases). Germline V gives CDR1 SGHDT, CDR2 YYEEEE. This CDR3 has 16 residues. V was pared by 4 bases and J by 0 bases, with 14 bases between.

This clonotype was observed many times. J is TRBJ1-5 and V is TRBV6-1; D uncertain. CDR1 is MNHNS, CDR2 SASEGT, per germline. Trimming shortened V by 5 bases and J by 6 bases, and 17 bases separated the two germline ends. This CDR3 spans 15 amino acids. The CDR3 region has the DNA TGTGCCAGCAGTAGCCGACTAGCCGGAGGTCAGCCCCAGCATTTT. Residues: CASSSRLAGGQPQHF.

This clonotype was seen repeatedly, ten times or more. This chain joins TRBV5-1 and TRBJ2-2; 10 nucleotides line up with TRBD2. This CDR3 contains 16 residues. Per germline, CDR1 SGHRS and CDR2 YFSETQ. The V and J ends lost 4 bases and 3 bases, in that order; junction bases with no gene match: 6. The CDR3 bases are TGCGCCAGCAGCGCGGGACTAGCGAGAGACACCGGGGAGCTGTTTTTT. Protein: CASSAGLARDTGELFF.

This clonotype was observed many times. The V and J genes are TRBV7-9 and TRBJ2-2; 8 bases map to TRBD2. The CDR3 length is 15 residues. Germline CDR1 reads SEHNR; CDR2 reads FQNEAQ (reference sequence). V dropped 3 bases and J dropped 0; count of bases not matched to a gene: 0. The CDR3, as DNA: TGTGCCAGCAGCTTCGGGGGGGCGAACACCGGGGAGCTGTTTTTT. Translated: CASSFGGANTGELFF.

As regards this clonotype: A read error is possible here, since a much larger clone lies one base away. The chain employs TRBV12-3 or TRBV12-4 and TRBJ2-3, with a tentative D call TRBD2 (5 bases). Trimming shortened V by 3 bases and J by 2 bases, and 15 bases separated the two germline ends. CDR3 length: 16 residues. This CDR3 reads CASSLASSSFTDTQYF. The DNA for the CDR3 is TGTGCCAGCAGTTTGGCCTCTAGCAGCTTCACAGATACGCAGTATTTT.

This clonotype was seen repeatedly, ten times or more. The chain recombines TRBV11-2 with TRBJ2-3; TRBD2 matches at 7 bases. The CDR3 is 13 amino acids. With 9 bases clipped from V and 4 bases from J, the junction kept 7 bases outside the gene matches. The germline CDR1 and CDR2 sequences are SGHAT and FQNNGV. The CDR3 loop reads CASTLGGADTQYF. In DNA form, the CDR3 reads TGTGCCAGTACCCTGGGAGGGGCAGATACGCAGTATTTT.

In this sample, this clonotype turned up many times. The CDR3 DNA reads TGTGCCAGCAGCTTAGCGAGGCCCGCGCTTCCGTCCGGGGAGCTGTTTTTT. This sequence encodes CASSLARPALPSGELFF. The V and J genes are TRBV7-2 and TRBJ2-2; D is unresolved. This CDR3 spans 17 amino acids. Trimming took off 0 bases at V and 6 bases at J, with 17 bases between the two ends. Germline V CDR1 and CDR2: SGHTA, FQGNSA.

Many counts were recorded for this clonotype. The gene calls are TRBV5-1 and TRBJ2-1; possibly TRBD1 or TRBD2 for D (5 bases each). The CDR3 has 15 amino acids. V shed 4 bases and J shed 0 bases, with 11 bases lying between them. In germline, CDR1 is SGHRS, CDR2 YFSETQ. CDR3 bases: TGCGCCAGCAGCCCGGGACCGAGCTCCTACAATGAGCAGTTCTTC. Its translation: CASSPGPSSYNEQFF.

This clonotype appeared many times. The rearrangement links TRBV4-3 to TRBJ2-7; a possible D gene is TRBD1 (5 bases). Between the trimmed V and J ends, which lost 0 bases and 2 bases, there was a span of 11 bases. The CDR3 has 15 residues. Germline loops: CDR1 LGHNA, CDR2 YSLEER. CDR3 in amino acids: CASSQEGQGPYEQYF. The CDR3 DNA reads as TGCGCCAGCAGCCAAGAGGGCCAGGGTCCCTACGAGCAGTACTTC.